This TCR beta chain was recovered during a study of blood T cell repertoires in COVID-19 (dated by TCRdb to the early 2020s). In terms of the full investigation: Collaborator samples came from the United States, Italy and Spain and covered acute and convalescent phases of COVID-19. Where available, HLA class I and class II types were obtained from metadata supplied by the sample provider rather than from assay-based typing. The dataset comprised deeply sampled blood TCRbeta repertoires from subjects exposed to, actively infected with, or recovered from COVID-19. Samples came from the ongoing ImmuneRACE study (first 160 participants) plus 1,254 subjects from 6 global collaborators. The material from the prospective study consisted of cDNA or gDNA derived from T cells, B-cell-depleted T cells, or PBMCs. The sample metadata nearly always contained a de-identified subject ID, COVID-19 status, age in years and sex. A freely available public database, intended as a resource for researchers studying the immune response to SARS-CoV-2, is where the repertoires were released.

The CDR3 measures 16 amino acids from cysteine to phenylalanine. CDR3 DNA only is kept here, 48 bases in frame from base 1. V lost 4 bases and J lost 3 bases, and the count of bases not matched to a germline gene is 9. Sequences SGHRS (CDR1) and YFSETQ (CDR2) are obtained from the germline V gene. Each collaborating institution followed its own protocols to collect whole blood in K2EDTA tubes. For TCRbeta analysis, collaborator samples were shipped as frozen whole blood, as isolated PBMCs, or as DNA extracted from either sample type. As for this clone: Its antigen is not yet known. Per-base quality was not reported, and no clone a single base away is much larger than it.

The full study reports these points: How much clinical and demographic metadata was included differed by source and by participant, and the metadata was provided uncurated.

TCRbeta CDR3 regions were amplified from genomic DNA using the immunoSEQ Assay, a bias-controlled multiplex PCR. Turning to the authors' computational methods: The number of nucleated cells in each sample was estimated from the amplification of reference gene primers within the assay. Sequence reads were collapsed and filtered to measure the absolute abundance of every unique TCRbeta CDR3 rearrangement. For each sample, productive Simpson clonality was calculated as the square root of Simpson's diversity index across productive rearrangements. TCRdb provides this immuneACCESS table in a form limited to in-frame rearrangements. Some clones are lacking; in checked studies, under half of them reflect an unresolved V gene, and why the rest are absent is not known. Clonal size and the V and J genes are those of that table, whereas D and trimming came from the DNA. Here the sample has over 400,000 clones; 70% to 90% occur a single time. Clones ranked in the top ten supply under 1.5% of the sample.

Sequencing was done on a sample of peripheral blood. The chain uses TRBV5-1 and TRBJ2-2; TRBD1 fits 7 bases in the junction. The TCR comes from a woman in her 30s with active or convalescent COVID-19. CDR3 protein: CASSRDSQGHTGELFF. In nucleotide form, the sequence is TGCGCCAGCAGCAGGGACAGCCAAGGTCACACCGGGGAGCTGTTTTTT.